This T cell receptor (beta chain) was identified in a study of response to subunit inactivated influenza vaccine. TCRdb re-called the RT-PCR reads through MiXCR, storing one row per CDR3 protein. The sample holds about 520,000 distinct CDR3 sequences, under 8.5% seen once. The CDR3 contains 16 residues. Germline V CDR1 and CDR2: MNHEY, SMNVEV (reference sequence). Deletions cut 5 bases from V and 2 bases from J, with 17 bases between. Study findings and constraints: There was a suggestion from the authors that each seasonal influenza vaccination recruits few new T cells.

A word on this clonotype: Its matching antigen is unknown.

The receptor comes from a man in his fifties or sixties who received an inactivated influenza vaccine. J is TRBJ2-3 and V is TRBV27; D is possibly TRBD2 (6 bases). The sample here was PBMCs from blood, taken less than 25 months after vaccination. The DNA of the CDR3 is TGTGCCAGCAGTCCCTTCACTAGCCTTACCACAGATACGCAGTATTTT. This encodes CASSPFTSLTTDTQYF.